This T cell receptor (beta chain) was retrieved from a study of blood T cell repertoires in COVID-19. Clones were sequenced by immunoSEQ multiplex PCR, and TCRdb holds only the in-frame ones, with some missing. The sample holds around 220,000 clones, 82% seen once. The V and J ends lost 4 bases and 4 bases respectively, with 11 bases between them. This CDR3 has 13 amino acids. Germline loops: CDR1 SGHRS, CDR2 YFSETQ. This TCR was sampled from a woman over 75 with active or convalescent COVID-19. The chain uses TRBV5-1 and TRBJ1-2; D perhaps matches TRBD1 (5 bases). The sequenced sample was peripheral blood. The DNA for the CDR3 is TGCGCCAGCAGCACAGGAACCCTCTATGGCTACACCTTC. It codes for CASSTGTLYGYTF.